These T cell receptor beta chains were read from a single sample in a study of T cell changes during pregnancy in multiple sclerosis. Repertoires were generated with immunoSEQ multiplex PCR, while TCRdb's copy carries only in-frame clones and drops some. The sample has 65,000 to 95,000 clones, approximately 89% seen once. The source was peripheral blood, collected before pregnancy. The receptors come from a female donor with multiple sclerosis, enrolled in a pregnancy study. Both conserved end residues are trimmed from each CDR3.

j_call: TRBJ2-3
v_call: TRBV29-1
cdr3_aa: SVESPTEDSDTQY

j_call: TRBJ1-5
v_call: TRBV23-1
cdr3_aa: ASSHFRTGMMEDYSNQPQH

j_call: TRBJ2-7
v_call: TRBV9
cdr3_aa: ASSPLTGSSYEQY

j_call: TRBJ1-2
v_call: TRBV18
cdr3_aa: ASSRSGQGANGYT

j_call: TRBJ1-1
v_call: TRBV18
cdr3_aa: ASSPGSDTEAF

j_call: TRBJ2-1
v_call: TRBV12-5
cdr3_aa: ASGRISDGGLPYNEQF

j_call: TRBJ2-7
v_call: TRBV5-1
cdr3_aa: ASSPDSYEQY

j_call: TRBJ1-6
v_call: TRBV11-1
cdr3_aa: ASSLDPGYSPLH

j_call: TRBJ1-6
v_call: TRBV28
cdr3_aa: ASSLTGGGGLYNSPLH

j_call: TRBJ2-1
v_call: TRBV10-3
cdr3_aa: AISVGRGYEQF

j_call: TRBJ1-2
v_call: TRBV6-6
cdr3_aa: ASSYSGFSGYT

j_call: TRBJ2-2
v_call: TRBV5-1
cdr3_aa: ASSLDGSGTGELF

j_call: TRBJ1-2
v_call: TRBV5-1
cdr3_aa: ASRADSWNYGYT

j_call: TRBJ1-2
v_call: TRBV28
cdr3_aa: ASRGRSAGSNYGYT

j_call: TRBJ1-5
v_call: TRBV4-1
cdr3_aa: ASRQNSNQPQH

j_call: TRBJ2-2
v_call: TRBV6-6
cdr3_aa: ASSPSGMGTGELF

j_call: TRBJ1-2
v_call: TRBV5-1
cdr3_aa: ASSLLGTGDGYT

j_call: TRBJ2-3
v_call: TRBV5-1
cdr3_aa: ASSPGLAGGLGAHTQY

j_call: TRBJ2-1
v_call: TRBV4-1
cdr3_aa: ASSPLLADNEQF

j_call: TRBJ1-1
v_call: TRBV9
cdr3_aa: ASSVGRDKNTEAF

j_call: TRBJ1-2
v_call: TRBV5-4
cdr3_aa: ASSLGAAQVYGYT

j_call: TRBJ1-2
v_call: TRBV9
cdr3_aa: ASSGTGLNGYT

j_call: TRBJ2-7
v_call: TRBV5-1
cdr3_aa: ASSFTHRTGGGEQY

j_call: TRBJ2-1
v_call: TRBV6-5
cdr3_aa: ASSSSGGLLNEQF

j_call: TRBJ2-2
v_call: TRBV5-1
cdr3_aa: ASSLGQTGELF

j_call: TRBJ1-2
v_call: TRBV2
cdr3_aa: ASSEYWSVYGYT

j_call: TRBJ2-2
v_call: TRBV7-8
cdr3_aa: ASSLFTRGGDGELF

j_call: TRBJ1-4
v_call: TRBV5-1
cdr3_aa: ASSLGSENEKLF

j_call: TRBJ1-1
v_call: TRBV19
cdr3_aa: ASSLRDRGLQAF

j_call: TRBJ2-7
v_call: TRBV19
cdr3_aa: ASSPTGWGEQY

j_call: TRBJ2-7
v_call: TRBV2
cdr3_aa: ASRVAGVRIARQY

j_call: TRBJ2-7
v_call: TRBV7-9
cdr3_aa: ASSSGQGTYEQY

j_call: TRBJ2-7
v_call: TRBV5-1
cdr3_aa: ASSRLAGDYEQY

j_call: TRBJ1-1
v_call: TRBV29-1
cdr3_aa: SVGTGLNTEAF

j_call: TRBJ2-3
v_call: TRBV12-5
cdr3_aa: ASGLVQDGEADTDTQY

j_call: TRBJ2-7
v_call: TRBV11-2
cdr3_aa: ASSLEWRFSYEQY

j_call: TRBJ2-5
v_call: TRBV19
cdr3_aa: ASSIGSGGHWETQY

j_call: TRBJ2-1
v_call: TRBV4-3
cdr3_aa: ASSQDAPSFAGNGNEQF

j_call: TRBJ1-1
v_call: TRBV18
cdr3_aa: ASSPRLFGDTEAF

j_call: TRBJ2-3
v_call: TRBV9
cdr3_aa: ASRSGGRTDTQY

j_call: TRBJ2-7
v_call: TRBV15
cdr3_aa: ATSRETGGYEQY

j_call: TRBJ2-2
v_call: TRBV5-6
cdr3_aa: SKPRGPNTGELF

j_call: TRBJ1-5
v_call: TRBV6-6
cdr3_aa: ASLDRKSNQPQH

j_call: TRBJ2-2
v_call: TRBV7-3
cdr3_aa: ASSLTTNTGELF

j_call: TRBJ1-3
v_call: TRBV5-1
cdr3_aa: ASSLSGFAGNTIY

j_call: TRBJ2-2
v_call: TRBV7-9
cdr3_aa: ASSPRARADTGELF

j_call: TRBJ1-5
v_call: TRBV19
cdr3_aa: ASSMFEGLGNQPQH

j_call: TRBJ1-1
v_call: TRBV14
cdr3_aa: ASSQEGAYTEAF

j_call: TRBJ1-1
v_call: TRBV6-6
cdr3_aa: ASRITGGFTEAF

j_call: TRBJ1-2
v_call: TRBV19
cdr3_aa: ASSARDSLYGYT

j_call: TRBJ2-6
v_call: TRBV25-1
cdr3_aa: ATGGTLGSGANVLT

j_call: TRBJ1-2
v_call: TRBV4-1
cdr3_aa: ASSHLWGVGDGYT

j_call: TRBJ2-5
v_call: TRBV5-1
cdr3_aa: ASAGQGLQETQY

j_call: TRBJ2-6
v_call: TRBV9
cdr3_aa: ASRSGTGPSWANVLT

j_call: TRBJ1-3
v_call: TRBV4-1
cdr3_aa: ASSPIPDRAIAGNTIY

j_call: TRBJ2-5
v_call: TRBV29-1
cdr3_aa: SVKARVLETQY

j_call: TRBJ1-6
v_call: TRBV13
cdr3_aa: ASSSQMINSPLH